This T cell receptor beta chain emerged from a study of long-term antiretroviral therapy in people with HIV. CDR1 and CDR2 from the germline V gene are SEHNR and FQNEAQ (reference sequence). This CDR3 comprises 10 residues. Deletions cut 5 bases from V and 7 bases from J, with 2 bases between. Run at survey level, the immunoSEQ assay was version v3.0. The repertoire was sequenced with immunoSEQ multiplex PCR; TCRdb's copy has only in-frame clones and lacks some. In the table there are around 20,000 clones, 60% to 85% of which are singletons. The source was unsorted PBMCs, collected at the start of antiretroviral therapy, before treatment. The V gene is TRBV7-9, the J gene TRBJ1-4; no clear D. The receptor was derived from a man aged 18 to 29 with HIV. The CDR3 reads CASSREKLFF. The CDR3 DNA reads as TGTGCCAGCAGCCGTGAAAAACTGTTTTTT.